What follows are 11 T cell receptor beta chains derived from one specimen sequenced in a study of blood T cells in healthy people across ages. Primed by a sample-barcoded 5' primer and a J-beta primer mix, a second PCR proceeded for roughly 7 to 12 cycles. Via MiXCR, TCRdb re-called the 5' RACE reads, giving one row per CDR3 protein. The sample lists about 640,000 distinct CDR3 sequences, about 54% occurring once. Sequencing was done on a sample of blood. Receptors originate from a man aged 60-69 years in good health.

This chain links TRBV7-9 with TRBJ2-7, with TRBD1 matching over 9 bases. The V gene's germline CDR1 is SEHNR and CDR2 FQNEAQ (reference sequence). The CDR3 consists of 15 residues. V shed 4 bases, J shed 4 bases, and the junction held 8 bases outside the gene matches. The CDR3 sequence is CASSSPNRGQYEQYF. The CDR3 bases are TGTGCCAGCAGCTCTCCTAACAGGGGGCAATACGAGCAGTACTTC.

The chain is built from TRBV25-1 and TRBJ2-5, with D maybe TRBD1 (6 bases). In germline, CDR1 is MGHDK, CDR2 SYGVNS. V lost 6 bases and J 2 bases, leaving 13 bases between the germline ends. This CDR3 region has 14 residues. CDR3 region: CASRRTEVQETQYF. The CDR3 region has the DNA TGTGCCAGCAGACGGACAGAAGTGCAAGAGACCCAGTACTTC.

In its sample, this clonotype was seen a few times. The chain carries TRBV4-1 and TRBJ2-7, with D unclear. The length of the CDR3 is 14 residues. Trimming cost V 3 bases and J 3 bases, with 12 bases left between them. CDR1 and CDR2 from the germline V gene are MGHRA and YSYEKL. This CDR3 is CASSQADGFYEQYF. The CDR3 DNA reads TGCGCCAGCAGCCAGGCCGACGGGTTCTACGAGCAGTACTTC.

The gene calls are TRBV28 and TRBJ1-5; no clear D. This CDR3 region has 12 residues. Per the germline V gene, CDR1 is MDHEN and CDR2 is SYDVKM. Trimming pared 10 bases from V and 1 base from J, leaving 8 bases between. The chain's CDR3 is CATRKSNQPQHF. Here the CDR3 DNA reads TGTGCCACCAGGAAAAGCAATCAGCCCCAGCATTTT.

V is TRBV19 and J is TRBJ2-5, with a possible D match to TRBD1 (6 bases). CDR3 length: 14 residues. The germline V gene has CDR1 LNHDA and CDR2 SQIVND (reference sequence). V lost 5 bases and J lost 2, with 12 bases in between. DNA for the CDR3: TGTGCCAGTAGTGCGAGGGACATGCAAGAGACCCAGTACTTC. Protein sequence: CASSARDMQETQYF.

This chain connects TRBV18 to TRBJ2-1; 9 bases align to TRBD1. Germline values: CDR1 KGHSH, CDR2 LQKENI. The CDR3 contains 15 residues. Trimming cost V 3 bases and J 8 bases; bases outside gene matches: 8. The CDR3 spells CASSPRDRVGDEQFF. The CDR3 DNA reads TGTGCCAGCTCACCGCGGGACAGGGTGGGCGATGAGCAGTTCTTC. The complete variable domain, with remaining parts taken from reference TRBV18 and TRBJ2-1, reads NAGVMQNPRHLVRRRGQEARLRCSPMKGHSHVYWYRQLPEEGLKFMVYLQKENIIDESGMPKERFSAEFPKEGPSILRIQQVVRGDSAAYFCASSPRDRVGDEQFFGPGTRLTVL.

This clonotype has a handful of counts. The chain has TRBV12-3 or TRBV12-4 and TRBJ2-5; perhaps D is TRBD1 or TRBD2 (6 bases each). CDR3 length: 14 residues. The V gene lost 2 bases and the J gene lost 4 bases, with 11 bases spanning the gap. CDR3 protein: CASSLRGLGETQYF. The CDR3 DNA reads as TGTGCCAGCAGTTTACGGGGGCTGGGAGAGACCCAGTACTTC.

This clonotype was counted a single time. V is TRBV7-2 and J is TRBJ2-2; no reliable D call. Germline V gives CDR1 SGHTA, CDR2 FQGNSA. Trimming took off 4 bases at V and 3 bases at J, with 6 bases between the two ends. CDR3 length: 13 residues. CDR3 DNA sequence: TGTGCCAGCAGCTATGATTACACCGGGGAGCTGTTTTTT. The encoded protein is CASSYDYTGELFF.

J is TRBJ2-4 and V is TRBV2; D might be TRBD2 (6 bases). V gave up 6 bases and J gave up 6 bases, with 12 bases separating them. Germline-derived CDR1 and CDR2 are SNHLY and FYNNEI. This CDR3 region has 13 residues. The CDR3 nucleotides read TGTGCCAGCAGCCGGGACTCCCCAAACATTCAGTACTTC. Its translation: CASSRDSPNIQYF.

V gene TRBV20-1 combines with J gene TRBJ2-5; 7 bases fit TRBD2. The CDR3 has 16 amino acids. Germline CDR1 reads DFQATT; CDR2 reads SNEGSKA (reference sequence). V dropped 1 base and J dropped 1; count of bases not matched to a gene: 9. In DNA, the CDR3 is TGCAGTGCTAGAGGGGCCCCAGCGGGGATCCAAGAGACCCAGTACTTC. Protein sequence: CSARGAPAGIQETQYF.

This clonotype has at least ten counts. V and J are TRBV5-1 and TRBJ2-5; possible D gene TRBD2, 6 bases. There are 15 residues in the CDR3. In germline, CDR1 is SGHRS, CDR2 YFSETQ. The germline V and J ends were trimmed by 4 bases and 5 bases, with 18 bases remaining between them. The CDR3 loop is CASSGRTTRGETQYF. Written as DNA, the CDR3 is TGCGCCAGCAGCGGTAGGACTACCCGGGGTGAGACCCAGTACTTC.